This passage covers 28 T cell receptor beta chains from one sample sequenced in a study of Tregs in tolerant kidney transplant recipients. Using immunoSEQ multiplex PCR, the repertoire was profiled, and TCRdb retains in-frame clones only, with some absent. Among some 90,000 clones listed, approximately 94% were seen once. Sequenced sample: CD8+ T cells from blood. These receptors were taken from a human donor in good health.

The V gene is TRBV15, the J gene TRBJ2-3; 9 bases line up with TRBD2. Looked up from germline, CDR1 is LNHNV and CDR2 is YYDKDF (reference sequence). The CDR3 extends over 16 amino acids. V shed 0 bases, J shed 0 bases, and the junction held 1 base outside the gene matches. CDR3 region: CATSRETSGSTDTQYF. The CDR3 bases are TGTGCCACCAGCAGAGAGACTAGCGGAAGCACAGATACGCAGTATTTT. The variable domain in full, with the rest retrieved from reference TRBV15 and TRBJ2-3, is DAMVIQNPRYQVTQFGKPVTLSCSQTLNHNVMYWYQQKSSQAPKLLFHYYDKDFNNEADTPDNFQSRRPNTSFCFLDIRSPGLGDTAMYLCATSRETSGSTDTQYFGPGTRLTVL.

V usage is TRBV6-5 and J usage is TRBJ1-2; the D gene is possibly TRBD1 (5 bases). Germline CDR1 and CDR2: MNHEY and SVGAGI. This CDR3 is 13 amino acids long. V dropped 2 bases and J dropped 8 bases, with 12 bases sitting between them. CDR3 in amino acids: CASSYGGGAGYTF. The CDR3 DNA reads as TGTGCCAGCAGTTACGGGGGGGGAGCAGGCTACACCTTC.

The chain combines TRBV18 with TRBJ2-5, with TRBD1 as a possible D gene (6 bases). CDR3 length: 14 residues. Germline V gene lookup returns CDR1 KGHSH and CDR2 LQKENI. V lost 4 bases to trimming and J lost 5 bases, with 14 bases between them. The CDR3 nucleotides read TGTGCCAGCTCACTGAATAACGACAGGGAGACCCAGTACTTC. It codes for CASSLNNDRETQYF. Looking up the rest from reference TRBV18 and TRBJ2-5 gives the full variable domain: NAGVMQNPRHLVRRRGQEARLRCSPMKGHSHVYWYRQLPEEGLKFMVYLQKENIIDESGMPKERFSAEFPKEGPSILRIQQVVRGDSAAYFCASSLNNDRETQYFGPGTRLLVL.

This chain links TRBV30 with TRBJ2-1; D not certain. Trimming stripped 3 bases from V and 0 bases from J, with 12 bases between. The germline V gene encodes CDR1 GTSNPN and CDR2 SVGIG (reference sequence). The CDR3 consists of 15 residues. CDR3 coding DNA: TGTGCCTGGAGCAGGTTCTCCAGCTCCTACAATGAGCAGTTCTTC. It is translated as CAWSRFSSSYNEQFF.

This chain joins TRBV19 and TRBJ2-7; D may be TRBD2 (6 bases). Germline values: CDR1 LNHDA, CDR2 SQIVND (reference sequence). This CDR3 has 15 residues. The V end was cut by 4 bases, the J end by 0 bases, with 13 bases between. CDR3 amino acids: CASSRAGTGSYEQYF. The CDR3, as DNA: TGTGCCAGTAGTAGGGCGGGGACGGGCTCCTACGAGCAGTACTTC.

The chain carries TRBV6-5 and TRBJ1-5; D is uncertain. The V and J ends lost 5 bases and 2 bases respectively, with 10 bases between them. The CDR3 has 14 residues. CDR1 is MNHEY, CDR2 SVGAGI, per germline. The CDR3 loop is CASSIQVGNQPQHF. The CDR3 region has the DNA TGTGCCAGCAGTATTCAGGTCGGCAATCAGCCCCAGCATTTT.

This clone was counted a single time. The chain recombines TRBV6-1 with TRBJ1-5; D is unresolved. The V end was cut by 2 bases, the J end by 3 bases, with 5 bases between. This CDR3 comprises 13 residues. The germline CDR1 and CDR2 sequences are MNHNS and SASEGT. The CDR3 loop reads CASSEQPNQPQHF. In nucleotides, the CDR3 is TGTGCCAGCAGTGAACAGCCCAATCAGCCCCAGCATTTT.

This chain uses TRBV7-9 with TRBJ2-5; D gene ambiguous. The CDR3 totals 14 residues. Trimming took 1 base from V and 2 from J, leaving 8 bases between them. Germline CDR1 and CDR2: SEHNR and FQNEAQ (reference sequence). CDR3 DNA sequence: TGTGCCAGCAGCTTAGAGGGATCTCAAGAGACCCAGTACTTC. This gives the protein CASSLEGSQETQYF.

The DNA of the CDR3 is TGCGCCAGCAGTGGAGGCCAGCGGGACTACGAGCAGTACTTC. Amino acid sequence: CASSGGQRDYEQYF. This chain connects TRBV10-2 to TRBJ2-7; 7 positions agree with TRBD2. The CDR3 runs to 14 residues. The V and J ends lost 4 bases and 3 bases, in that order; junction bases with no gene match: 6. In germline, CDR1 is WSHSY, CDR2 SAAADI.

This chain uses TRBV9 with TRBJ2-2, with D hard to call. Trimming removed 4 bases at V and 1 base at J, with 2 bases between. The germline V gene encodes CDR1 SGDLS and CDR2 YYNGEE. The CDR3 has 12 amino acids. Here the CDR3 reads CASSLNTGELFF. In DNA form, the CDR3 reads TGTGCCAGCAGCCTGAACACCGGGGAGCTGTTTTTT.

This rearrangement joins TRBV6-5 to TRBJ2-7; the D is unclear. Germline V gene data show CDR1 as MNHEY and CDR2 as SVGAGI. V was clipped by 6 bases and J by 6 bases, with 15 bases between them. This CDR3 is 13 amino acids long. The CDR3 loop reads CASRSTLGIEQYF. The DNA for the CDR3 is TGTGCCAGCAGATCTACTCTGGGGATCGAGCAGTACTTC.

This chain links TRBV11-1 with TRBJ2-2; D might be TRBD1 (6 bases). The CDR3 totals 13 residues. Germline loops: CDR1 SGHAT, CDR2 FQDESV (reference sequence). Trimming removed 5 bases from V and 4 bases from J, with 8 bases in between. The CDR3 region is CASSKGGTGELFF. CDR3 in DNA: TGTGCCAGCAGCAAAGGGGGCACCGGGGAGCTGTTTTTT. The whole variable domain, filled in from reference TRBV11-1 and TRBJ2-2, reads EAEVAQSPRYKITEKSQAVAFWCDPISGHATLYWYRQILGQGPELLVQFQDESVVDDSQLPKDRFSAERLKGVDSTLKIQPAELGDSAMYLCASSKGGTGELFFGEGSRLTVL.

The chain recombines TRBV20-1 with TRBJ1-2; 7 nucleotides line up with TRBD1. This CDR3 is 11 amino acids long. Germline V gene sequence: CDR1 DFQATT, CDR2 SNEGSKA (reference sequence). CDR3 residues: CRRQGKDGYTF. CDR3 bases: TGCAGAAGACAGGGAAAAGATGGCTACACCTTC.

This clone was counted once. This rearrangement joins TRBV5-4 to TRBJ2-1; 11 bases agree with TRBD2. Losses at the gene ends were 1 base for V and 10 bases for J; bases not matched to a gene: 10. CDR1 SGHNT and CDR2 YYREEE come from the germline V gene (reference sequence). The CDR3 has 16 amino acids. The chain's CDR3 is CASSLSPGLADREQFF. As DNA, the CDR3 is TGTGCCAGCAGCTTGTCCCCGGGACTAGCGGATAGAGAGCAGTTCTTC.

The V gene is TRBV6-5, the J gene TRBJ1-1; D is undetermined. Trimming cost V 0 bases and J 0 bases, with 5 bases left between them. The CDR3 spans 14 residues. Germline V gene lookup returns CDR1 MNHEY and CDR2 SVGAGI. CDR3 residues: CASSYSSVNTEAFF. Written as DNA, the CDR3 is TGTGCCAGCAGTTACTCATCGGTGAACACTGAAGCTTTCTTT.

J is TRBJ2-7 and V is TRBV19; D not certain. This CDR3 spans 12 amino acids. Trimming pared 6 bases from V and 3 bases from J, leaving 9 bases between. In germline, CDR1 is LNHDA, CDR2 SQIVND (reference sequence). CDR3 region: CASSHGDYEQYF. CDR3 bases: TGTGCCAGTAGCCATGGGGACTACGAGCAGTACTTC.

This chain links TRBV6-5 with TRBJ2-5; TRBD2 is a possible D gene (5 bases). V lost 5 bases, J lost 1 base, and 11 bases lay in between. The CDR3 covers 14 residues. Germline CDR1 and CDR2: MNHEY and SVGAGI. CDR3 sequence: CASSLSGFQETQYF. The CDR3 DNA is TGTGCCAGCAGTCTAAGCGGATTCCAAGAGACCCAGTACTTC.

J is TRBJ2-7 and V is TRBV27; D possibly corresponds to TRBD1 (6 bases). The V end was cut by 5 bases, the J end by 6 bases, with 11 bases between. In germline, CDR1 is MNHEY, CDR2 SMNVEV (reference sequence). The CDR3 covers 12 residues. DNA of the CDR3: TGTGCCAGCAGTGCGCAGGGGAGCGAGCAGTACTTC. Amino acids: CASSAQGSEQYF.

The rearrangement uses TRBV27 and TRBJ1-5; D may be TRBD1 (5 bases). Germline V gene lookup returns CDR1 MNHEY and CDR2 SMNVEV (reference sequence). V was cut by 3 bases and J by 4 bases, with 7 bases left in between. The CDR3 contains 13 residues. The CDR3 DNA sequence: TGTGCCAGCAGTTTTGGGGGGAATCAGCCCCAGCATTTT. Translating it yields CASSFGGNQPQHF.

This chain uses TRBV9 with TRBJ2-2; the match to TRBD1 covers 7 bases. Germline-derived CDR1 and CDR2 are SGDLS and YYNGEE. The CDR3 has 16 amino acids. The trim removed 4 bases at V and 4 bases at J, leaving 10 bases unmatched. The CDR3 DNA is TGTGCCAGCAGCTTACCGACAGGGATGTTCACCGGGGAGCTGTTTTTT. It yields the protein CASSLPTGMFTGELFF.

This clone was observed a single time. This chain links TRBV5-6 with TRBJ2-5, with TRBD2 identical over 8 bases. Trimming took 4 bases from V and 2 from J; bases not matched to a gene: 4. Germline CDR1 and CDR2: SGHDT and YYEEEE. This CDR3 is 14 amino acids long. This CDR3 reads CASSQRGSQETQYF. The CDR3, as DNA: TGTGCCAGCAGCCAGCGGGGGTCGCAAGAGACCCAGTACTTC.

The chain uses TRBV6-5 and TRBJ1-5; perhaps TRBD1 as D (5 bases). This CDR3 is built from 15 residues. V was pared by 7 bases and J by 0 bases, with 13 bases between. Germline V gene sequence: CDR1 MNHEY, CDR2 SVGAGI. The CDR3 is CASTPSGLSNQPQHF. CDR3 sequence (DNA): TGTGCCAGCACCCCCTCGGGGCTTAGCAATCAGCCCCAGCATTTT.

The chain couples TRBV10-1 to TRBJ2-7; 11 bases align to TRBD2. The V gene's germline CDR1 is WNHNN and CDR2 SYGVQD (reference sequence). The CDR3 is 15 residues long. The ends lost 3 bases at V and 8 bases at J; junction bases unmatched: 9. The CDR3 region has the DNA TGCGCCAGCAGTGAACACCAACTAGCGGGAGCCAAGCAGTACTTC. Translated: CASSEHQLAGAKQYF.

This clone came up once. The rearrangement joins TRBV4-1 to TRBJ1-5; tentative D call: TRBD1 (5 bases). Germline V gene data show CDR1 as MGHRA and CDR2 as YSYEKL. V gave up 0 bases and J gave up 6 bases, with 15 bases separating them. CDR3 length equals 16 residues. The CDR3 sequence is CASSQDRRGRGQPQHF. CDR3 nucleotide sequence: TGCGCCAGCAGCCAAGATAGAAGGGGTCGGGGTCAGCCCCAGCATTTT.

This rearrangement joins TRBV4-1 to TRBJ2-7, with 9 bases lining up with TRBD1. Germline V gene sequence: CDR1 MGHRA, CDR2 YSYEKL. J was trimmed by 3 bases and V by 1 base; bases with no gene match: 4. This CDR3 is built from 15 residues. The CDR3 DNA reads TGCGCCAGCAGCCAAGCGGACAGGGGTGGCTACGAGCAGTACTTC. This encodes CASSQADRGGYEQYF.

This chain joins TRBV7-9 and TRBJ2-7, with no clear D. V shed 5 bases and J shed 5 bases, with 19 bases lying between them. Germline V gene sequence: CDR1 SEHNR, CDR2 FQNEAQ (reference sequence). The CDR3 is made up of 15 amino acids. CDR3 amino acids: CASSKGVRLWDEQYF. DNA of the CDR3: TGTGCCAGCAGCAAAGGTGTAAGGCTTTGGGACGAGCAGTACTTC.

This clone was picked up a small number of times. The chain couples TRBV5-4 to TRBJ1-1, with D hard to call. Germline CDR1 reads SGHNT; CDR2 reads YYREEE (reference sequence). The CDR3 covers 14 residues. Between the trimmed V and J ends, which lost 4 bases and 0 bases, there was a span of 10 bases. CDR3 nucleotide sequence: TGTGCCAGCAGCGACCGGGAGATGAACACTGAAGCTTTCTTT. Residues: CASSDREMNTEAFF.

The chain joins TRBV9 to TRBJ1-4; D uncertain. The length of the CDR3 is 14 residues. Trimming shortened V by 0 bases and J by 2 bases, and 5 bases separated the two germline ends. Germline loops: CDR1 SGDLS, CDR2 YYNGEE. For the CDR3, the DNA is TGTGCCAGCAGCGTAGACGGTACTAATGAAAAACTGTTTTTT. It encodes CASSVDGTNEKLFF.